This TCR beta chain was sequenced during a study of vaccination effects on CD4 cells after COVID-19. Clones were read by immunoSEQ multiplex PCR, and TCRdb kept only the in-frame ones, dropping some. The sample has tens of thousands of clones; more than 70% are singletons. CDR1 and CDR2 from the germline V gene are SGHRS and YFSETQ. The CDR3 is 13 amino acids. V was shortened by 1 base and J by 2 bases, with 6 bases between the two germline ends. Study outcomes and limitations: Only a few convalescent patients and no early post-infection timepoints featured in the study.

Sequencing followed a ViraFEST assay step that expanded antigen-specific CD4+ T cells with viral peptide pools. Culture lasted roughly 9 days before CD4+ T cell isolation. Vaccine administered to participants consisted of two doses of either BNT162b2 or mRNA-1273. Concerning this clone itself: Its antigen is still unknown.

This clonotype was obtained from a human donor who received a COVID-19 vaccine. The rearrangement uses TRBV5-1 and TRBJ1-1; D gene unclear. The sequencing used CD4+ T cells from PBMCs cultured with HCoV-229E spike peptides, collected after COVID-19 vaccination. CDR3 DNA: TGCGCCAGCAGCTTGACGGGAAACACTGAAGCTTTCTTT. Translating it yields CASSLTGNTEAFF.